The T cell receptor beta chain under discussion was sequenced for a study of early stage breast cancer tumors (dated by TCRdb to about 2017). Regarding the complete study: Of the approximately 15 invasive breast tumors, 12 to 13 were found to be estrogen receptor-positive, progesterone receptor-positive and HER2-negative. Of the approximately twelve ER+/PR+/HER2- tumors, eight were classified as invasive ductal carcinomas and four as invasive lobular carcinomas. The average read coverage per sample was around 9.1-fold. A total of some 2.6 million templates, representing some 1 million unique clonotypes, were detected across all samples. Points the paper makes about the study in general: Enriched TCRB sequences shared across patients were found to be mostly commonly generated sequences that were unlikely to play an important role in the tumor microenvironment. Greater similarity was observed between blood and normal breast repertoires than between blood and tumor repertoires, and tumor was distinguished from normal in about 85% of the 16 patients when each tissue was compared with blood. Compared with adjacent normal breast tissue, tumors had higher clonality and roughly 2.5-fold greater T cell density. Sequencing bulk genomic DNA from unsorted cells could not capture chain pairing or functional markers like CD4, CD8 and FOXP3. Analysis by tumor subtype was prevented by the small cohort size.

The study profiled bulk TCR beta-chain repertoires in matched peripheral blood, tumor and adjacent normal breast tissue taken from roughly 17 patients with early-stage breast cancer. Before surgery, whole blood (about 5-10 mL) was collected into EDTA tubes and processed within 2 hours. Ficoll-Paque centrifugation in SepMate-50 tubes was used to isolate peripheral blood mononuclear cells. PBMCs were cryopreserved in roughly 90% FBS with roughly 10% DMSO in aliquots of roughly 1.8 to 4 million cells and stored in liquid nitrogen. The Qiagen AllPrep DNA/RNA Mini kit was used to extract genomic DNA. Each sample was amplified as two independent genomic DNA replicates: 0.45 to 0.5 ug for blood and about 1.4 ug for tumor or normal breast. Following the manufacturer's instructions, the ImmunoSeq Intro kit was used to carry out TCRB sequencing on genomic DNA. For absolute quantification, the approximately 32-cycle multiplex PCR included proprietary primers along with spike-in control sequences. Single-end 150-bp reads were used to sequence an 87-bp fragment covering the CDR3 and the flanking V and J genes. Seven samples, each with two replicates, were multiplexed per lane of an Illumina MiSeq using version 3.0 chemistry. Per the source publication's procedure: Raw data were processed with the vendor's proprietary pipeline, and both replicates were merged into a single result per sample. To define clonotypes, the study grouped productive rearrangements that shared the V-gene family, CDR3 amino acid sequence and J-gene segment. Clonality was calculated as 1 minus the normalized Shannon entropy (Pielou evenness) of TCRB abundances. To estimate T cell density, the total number of templates was divided by the input cell count, which was inferred from how much DNA went in. Total repertoire diversity and clonality were estimated with Recon using default parameters. Tumor-enriched clonotypes were defined as having over 0.1% abundance in tumor and at least 32-fold higher abundance than in normal breast. Held by TCRdb, this immuneACCESS table contains in-frame sequences only and omits some clones. Under half of the omission traces to an unresolved V gene where checked; the cause of the rest is unknown. The DNA gave D and trimming, while V, J and clone size come from that table. Counted in this sample were 35,000 to 45,000 clones; approximately 74% of them appeared once. Of the sample, about 7% is held by the ten largest clones.

A word on this clone: Its antigen is not yet known. The record has no base qualities; no much larger clone is one base away.

Taken from the germline V gene (reference sequence), the CDR1 and CDR2 loops are LNHDA and SQIVND. Reading from cysteine to phenylalanine, the CDR3 counts 18 amino acids. Left in the record is the CDR3 DNA by itself, 54 bases read in frame from the first base. Compared with germline, V lacks 3 bases and J lacks 0 bases; bases without a gene match: 9. The receptor chain draws on TRBV19 and TRBJ2-3, and 10 junctional nucleotides match TRBD2. What was sequenced was blood. This receptor was obtained from a person aged 55 to 75 with breast cancer. The CDR3 has the sequence CASSIGGLAAPSTDTQYF. Here is the DNA: TGTGCCAGTAGTATTGGAGGACTAGCGGCTCCTAGCACAGATACGCAGTATTTT.